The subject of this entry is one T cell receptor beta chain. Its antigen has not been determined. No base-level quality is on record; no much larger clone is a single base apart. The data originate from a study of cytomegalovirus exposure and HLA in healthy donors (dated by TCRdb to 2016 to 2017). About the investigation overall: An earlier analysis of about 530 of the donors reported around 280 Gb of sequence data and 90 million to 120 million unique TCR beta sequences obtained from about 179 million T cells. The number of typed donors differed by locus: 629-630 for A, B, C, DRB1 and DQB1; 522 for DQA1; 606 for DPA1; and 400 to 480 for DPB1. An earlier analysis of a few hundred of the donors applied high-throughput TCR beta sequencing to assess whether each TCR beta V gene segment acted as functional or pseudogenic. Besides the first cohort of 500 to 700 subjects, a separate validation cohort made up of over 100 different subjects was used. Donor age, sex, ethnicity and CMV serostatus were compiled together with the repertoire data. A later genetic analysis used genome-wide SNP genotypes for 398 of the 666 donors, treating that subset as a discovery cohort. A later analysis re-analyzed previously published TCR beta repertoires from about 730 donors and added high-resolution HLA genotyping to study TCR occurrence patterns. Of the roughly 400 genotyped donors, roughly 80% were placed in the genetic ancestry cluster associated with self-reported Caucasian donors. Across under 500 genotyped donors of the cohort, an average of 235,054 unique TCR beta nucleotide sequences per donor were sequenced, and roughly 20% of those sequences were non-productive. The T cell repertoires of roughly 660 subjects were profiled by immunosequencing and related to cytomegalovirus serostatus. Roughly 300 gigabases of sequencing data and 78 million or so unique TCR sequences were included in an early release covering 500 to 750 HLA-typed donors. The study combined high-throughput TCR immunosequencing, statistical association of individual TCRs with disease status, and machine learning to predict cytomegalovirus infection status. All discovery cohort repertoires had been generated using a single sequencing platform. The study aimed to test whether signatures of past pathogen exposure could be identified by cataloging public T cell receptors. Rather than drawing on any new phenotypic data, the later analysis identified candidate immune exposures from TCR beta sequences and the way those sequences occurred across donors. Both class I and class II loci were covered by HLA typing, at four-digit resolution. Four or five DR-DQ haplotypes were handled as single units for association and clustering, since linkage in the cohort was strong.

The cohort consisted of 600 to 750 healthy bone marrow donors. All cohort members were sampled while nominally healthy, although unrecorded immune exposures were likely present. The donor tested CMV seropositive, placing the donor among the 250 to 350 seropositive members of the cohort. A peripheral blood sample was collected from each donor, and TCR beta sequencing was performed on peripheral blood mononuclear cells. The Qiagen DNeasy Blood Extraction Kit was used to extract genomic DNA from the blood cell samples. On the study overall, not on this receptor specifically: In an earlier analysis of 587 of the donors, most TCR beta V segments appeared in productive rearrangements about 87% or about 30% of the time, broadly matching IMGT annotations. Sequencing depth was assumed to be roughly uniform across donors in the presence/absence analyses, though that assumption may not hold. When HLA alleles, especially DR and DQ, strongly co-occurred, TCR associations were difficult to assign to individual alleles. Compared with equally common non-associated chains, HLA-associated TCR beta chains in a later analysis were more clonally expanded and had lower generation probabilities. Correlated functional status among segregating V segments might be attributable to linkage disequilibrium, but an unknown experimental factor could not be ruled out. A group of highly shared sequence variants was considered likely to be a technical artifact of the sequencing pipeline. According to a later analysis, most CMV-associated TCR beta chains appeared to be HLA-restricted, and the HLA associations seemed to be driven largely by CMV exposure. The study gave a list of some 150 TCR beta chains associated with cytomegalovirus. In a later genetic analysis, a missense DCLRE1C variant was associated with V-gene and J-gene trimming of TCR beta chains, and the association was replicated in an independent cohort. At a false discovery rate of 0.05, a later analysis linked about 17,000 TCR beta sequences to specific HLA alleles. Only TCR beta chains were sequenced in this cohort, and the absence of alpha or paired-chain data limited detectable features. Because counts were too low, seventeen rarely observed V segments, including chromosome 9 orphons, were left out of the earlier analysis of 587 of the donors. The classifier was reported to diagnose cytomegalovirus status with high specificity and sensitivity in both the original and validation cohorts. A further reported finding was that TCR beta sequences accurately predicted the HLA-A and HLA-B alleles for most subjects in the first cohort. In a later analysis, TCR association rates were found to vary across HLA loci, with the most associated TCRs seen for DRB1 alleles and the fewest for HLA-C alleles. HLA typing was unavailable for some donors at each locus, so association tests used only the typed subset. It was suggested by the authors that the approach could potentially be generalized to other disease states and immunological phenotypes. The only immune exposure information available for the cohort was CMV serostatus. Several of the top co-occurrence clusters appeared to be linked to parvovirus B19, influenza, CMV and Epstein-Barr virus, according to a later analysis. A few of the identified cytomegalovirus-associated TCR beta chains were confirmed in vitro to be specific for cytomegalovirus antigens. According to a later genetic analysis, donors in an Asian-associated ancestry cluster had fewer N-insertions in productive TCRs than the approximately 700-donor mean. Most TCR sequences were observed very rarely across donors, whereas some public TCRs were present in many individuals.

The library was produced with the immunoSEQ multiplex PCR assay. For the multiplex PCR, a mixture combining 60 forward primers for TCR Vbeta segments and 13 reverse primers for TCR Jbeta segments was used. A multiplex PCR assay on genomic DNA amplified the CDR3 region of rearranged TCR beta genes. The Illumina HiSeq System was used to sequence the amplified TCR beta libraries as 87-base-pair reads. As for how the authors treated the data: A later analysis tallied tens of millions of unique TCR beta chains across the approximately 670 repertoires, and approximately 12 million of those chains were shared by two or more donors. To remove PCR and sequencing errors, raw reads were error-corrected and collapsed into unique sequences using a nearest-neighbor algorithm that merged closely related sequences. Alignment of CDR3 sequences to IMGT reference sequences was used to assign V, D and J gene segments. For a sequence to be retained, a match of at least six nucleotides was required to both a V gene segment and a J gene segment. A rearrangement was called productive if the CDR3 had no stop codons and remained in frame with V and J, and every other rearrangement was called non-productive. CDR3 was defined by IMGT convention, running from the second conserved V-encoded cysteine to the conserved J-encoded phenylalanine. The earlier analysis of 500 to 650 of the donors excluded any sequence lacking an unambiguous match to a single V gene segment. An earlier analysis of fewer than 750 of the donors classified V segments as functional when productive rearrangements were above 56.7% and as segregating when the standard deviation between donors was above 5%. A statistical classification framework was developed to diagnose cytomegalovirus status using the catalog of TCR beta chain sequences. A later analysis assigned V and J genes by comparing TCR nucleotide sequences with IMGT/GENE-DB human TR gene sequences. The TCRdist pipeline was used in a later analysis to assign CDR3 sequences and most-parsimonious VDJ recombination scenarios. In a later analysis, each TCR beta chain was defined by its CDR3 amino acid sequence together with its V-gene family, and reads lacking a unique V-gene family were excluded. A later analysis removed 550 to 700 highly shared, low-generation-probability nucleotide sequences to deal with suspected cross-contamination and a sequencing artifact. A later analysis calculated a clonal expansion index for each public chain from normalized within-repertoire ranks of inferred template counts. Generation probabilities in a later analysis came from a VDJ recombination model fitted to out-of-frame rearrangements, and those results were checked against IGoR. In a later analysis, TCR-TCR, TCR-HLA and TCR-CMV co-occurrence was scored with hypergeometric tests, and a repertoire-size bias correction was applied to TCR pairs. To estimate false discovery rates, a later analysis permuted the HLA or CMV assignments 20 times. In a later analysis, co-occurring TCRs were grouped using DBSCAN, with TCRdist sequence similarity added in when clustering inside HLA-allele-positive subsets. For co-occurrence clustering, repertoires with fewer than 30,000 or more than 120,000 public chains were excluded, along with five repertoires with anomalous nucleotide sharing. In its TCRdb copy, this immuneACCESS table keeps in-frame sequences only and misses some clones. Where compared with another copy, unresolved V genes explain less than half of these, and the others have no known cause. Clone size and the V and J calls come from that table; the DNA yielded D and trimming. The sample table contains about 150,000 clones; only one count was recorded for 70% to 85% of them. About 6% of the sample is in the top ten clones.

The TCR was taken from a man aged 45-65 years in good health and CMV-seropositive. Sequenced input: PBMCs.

The DNA reads TGCAGCGTTGTGGGTCCTCTGCAGGGGGCAATTACGGAGACCCAGTACTTC. This encodes CSVVGPLQGAITETQYF. The chain is made from TRBV29-1 and TRBJ2-5; the central 8 bases match TRBD1. CDR1 and CDR2 are drawn from the germline V gene: SQVTM, ANQGSEA. The cysteine opens and the phenylalanine closes a CDR3 of 17 amino acids. The retained sequence is limited to the CDR3, 51 bases, with the frame set at the first base. V ends up 4 bases short and J 5 bases short, with an unmatched junction base count of 18. Outside the CDR3, residues come from the reference TRBV29-1 and TRBJ2-5 proteins, so the full variable domain is: SAVISQKPSRDICQRGTSLTIQCQVDSQVTMMFWYRQQPGQSLTLIATANQGSEATYESGFVIDKFPISRPNLTFSTLTVSNMSPEDSSIYLCSVVGPLQGAITETQYFGPGTRLLVL.